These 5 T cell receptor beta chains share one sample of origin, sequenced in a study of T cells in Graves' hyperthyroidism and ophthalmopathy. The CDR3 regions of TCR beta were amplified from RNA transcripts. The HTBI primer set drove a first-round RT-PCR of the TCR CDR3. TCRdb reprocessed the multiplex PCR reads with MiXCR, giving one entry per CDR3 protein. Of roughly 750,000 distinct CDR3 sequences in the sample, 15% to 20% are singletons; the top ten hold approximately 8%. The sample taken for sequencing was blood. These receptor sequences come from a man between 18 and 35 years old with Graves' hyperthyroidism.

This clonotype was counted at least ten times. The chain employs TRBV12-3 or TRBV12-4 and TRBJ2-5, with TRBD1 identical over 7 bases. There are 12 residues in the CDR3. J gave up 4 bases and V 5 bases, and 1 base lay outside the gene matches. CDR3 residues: CASSTGAETQYF. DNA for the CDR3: TGTGCCAGCAGTACAGGGGCAGAGACCCAGTACTTC.

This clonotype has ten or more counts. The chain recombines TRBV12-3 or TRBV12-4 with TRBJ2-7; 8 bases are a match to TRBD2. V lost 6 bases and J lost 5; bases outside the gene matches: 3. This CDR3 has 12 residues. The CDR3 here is CASSHGRDEQYF. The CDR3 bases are TGTGCCAGCAGCCACGGGAGGGACGAGCAGTACTTC.

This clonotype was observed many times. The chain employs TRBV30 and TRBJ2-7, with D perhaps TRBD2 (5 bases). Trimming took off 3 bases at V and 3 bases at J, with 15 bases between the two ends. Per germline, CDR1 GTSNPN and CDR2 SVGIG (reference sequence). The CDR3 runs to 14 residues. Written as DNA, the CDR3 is TGTGCCTGGAGCGGTAGCGCTACTATCTACGAGCAGTACTTC. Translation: CAWSGSATIYEQYF. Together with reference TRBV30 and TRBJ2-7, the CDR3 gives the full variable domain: SQTIHQWPATLVQPVGSPLSLECTVEGTSNPNLYWYRQAAGRGLQLLFYSVGIGQISSEVPQNLSASRPQDRQFILSSKKLLLSDSGFYLCAWSGSATIYEQYFGPGTRLTVT.

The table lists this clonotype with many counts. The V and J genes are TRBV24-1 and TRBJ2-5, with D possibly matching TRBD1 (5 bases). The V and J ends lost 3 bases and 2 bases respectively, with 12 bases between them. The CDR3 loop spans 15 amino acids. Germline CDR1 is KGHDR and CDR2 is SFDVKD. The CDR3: CATSDPTDSQETQYF. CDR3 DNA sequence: TGTGCCACCAGTGATCCAACCGACAGTCAAGAGACCCAGTACTTC.

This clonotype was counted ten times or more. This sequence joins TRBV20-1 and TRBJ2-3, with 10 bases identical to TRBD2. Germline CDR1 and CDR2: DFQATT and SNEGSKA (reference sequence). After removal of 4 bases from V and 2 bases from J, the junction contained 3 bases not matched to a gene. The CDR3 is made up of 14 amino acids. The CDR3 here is CSAKLAGPTDTQYF. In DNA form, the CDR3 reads TGCAGTGCTAAACTAGCGGGGCCCACAGATACGCAGTATTTT.